These 26 T cell receptor beta chains were sequenced from one sample in a study of blood T cell repertoires in COVID-19. Sequencing was performed with immunoSEQ multiplex PCR; in TCRdb, only in-frame clones are kept and a portion is missing. The sample yields over 200,000 clones, 65% to 85% seen once. The specimen was PBMCs or T cells enriched from blood (not recorded which). All receptors come from a woman aged 40 to 50 who had recovered from COVID-19.

The chain couples TRBV30 to TRBJ2-5; perhaps TRBD2 as D (5 bases). V lost 2 bases and J lost 2, with 9 bases in between. In germline, CDR1 is GTSNPN, CDR2 SVGIG (reference sequence). The CDR3 covers 13 residues. The CDR3 is CAWSRSGQETQYF. The CDR3 DNA is TGTGCCTGGAGTAGGAGCGGTCAAGAGACCCAGTACTTC.

The sample holds many counts of this clone. This CDR3 is CATSVGTGGNTEAFF. The CDR3 DNA sequence: TGTGCCACCAGTGTCGGGACAGGGGGCAACACTGAAGCTTTCTTT. The chain couples TRBV24-1 to TRBJ1-1; 12 nucleotides match TRBD1. From germline, CDR1 is KGHDR and CDR2 SFDVKD. The CDR3 consists of 15 residues. Trimming cost V 5 bases and J 2 bases; bases outside gene matches: 2.

DNA of the CDR3: TGTGCCAGCAGCCCCTCCCCGGACAGTAGCAATCAGCCCCAGCATTTT. Amino acids: CASSPSPDSSNQPQHF. J is TRBJ1-5 and V is TRBV5-4; possibly TRBD1 for D (6 bases). CDR1 is SGHNT and CDR2 is YYREEE in the germline V gene (reference sequence). Trimming left V 4 bases short and J 0 bases short, with 14 bases between. The CDR3 spans 16 residues.

The rearrangement joins TRBV12-3 or TRBV12-4 to TRBJ1-1; D gene unclear. This CDR3 has 11 amino acids. V lost 1 base, J lost 8 bases, and 5 bases lay in between. Written as DNA, the CDR3 is TGTGCCAGCAGTTTAGAGAGGGAAGCTTTCTTT. Its protein product is CASSLEREAFF.

This clone appeared once. The rearrangement joins TRBV27 to TRBJ1-5, with a weak D call TRBD1 (5 bases). The V and J ends lost 1 base and 0 bases respectively, with 10 bases between them. The germline V gene has CDR1 MNHEY and CDR2 SMNVEV (reference sequence). The CDR3 extends over 16 amino acids. CDR3 in amino acids: CASSLWGRDSNQPQHF. Written as DNA, the CDR3 is TGTGCCAGCAGTTTATGGGGCAGGGATAGCAATCAGCCCCAGCATTTT.

The CDR3 loop is CASSEGSSGYGYTF. The DNA for the CDR3 is TGTGCCAGCAGTGAGGGCAGTTCAGGCTATGGCTACACCTTC. This chain joins TRBV6-1 and TRBJ1-2; D is unresolved. Germline V gene sequence: CDR1 MNHNS, CDR2 SASEGT. Trimming shortened V by 3 bases and J by 4 bases, and 12 bases separated the two germline ends. The CDR3 totals 14 residues.

The chain is built from TRBV28 and TRBJ2-7, with a weak D call TRBD1 (6 bases). The germline V gene has CDR1 MDHEN and CDR2 SYDVKM. The CDR3 sequence is 15 residues long. The V and J ends lost 3 bases and 6 bases respectively, with 18 bases between them. In DNA, the CDR3 is TGTGCCAGCAGTTTTCGGCTACAGGGCAAGGGCGAGCAGTACGTC. Amino acid sequence: CASSFRLQGKGEQYV.

V and J are TRBV5-4 and TRBJ2-2, with D possibly TRBD1 on 7 matching bases. V was cut by 1 base and J by 11 bases, with 18 bases left in between. The CDR3 is 15 amino acids. Germline assignment: CDR1 SGHNT and CDR2 YYREEE (reference sequence). For the CDR3, the DNA is TGTGCCAGCAGCTTGACAGGGGAAAGGAGGGTTGAGCTGTTTTTT. This codes for CASSLTGERRVELFF.

J is TRBJ1-1 and V is TRBV23-1; D ambiguous. TRBV23-1 counts as an open reading frame of uncertain function. The CDR3 loop spans 14 amino acids. Trimming took off 1 base at V and 4 bases at J, with 10 bases between the two ends. CDR3 nucleotides: TGCGCCAGCAGTCAATTTAAGAGGTGCACTGAAGCTTTCTTT. Residues: CASSQFKRCTEAFF.

This chain connects TRBV9 to TRBJ1-5, with D possibly being TRBD1 (6 bases). The length of the CDR3 is 15 residues. The germline V and J ends were trimmed by 3 bases and 2 bases, with 12 bases remaining between them. CDR1 is SGDLS and CDR2 is YYNGEE in the germline V gene. The CDR3 spells CASSATGSGNQPQHF. Here the CDR3 DNA reads TGTGCCAGCAGCGCCACAGGGTCGGGCAATCAGCCCCAGCATTTT.

The chain couples TRBV29-1 to TRBJ2-3; D not resolved. V was clipped by 0 bases and J by 5 bases, with 9 bases between them. The CDR3 has 13 residues. Germline V gene lookup returns CDR1 SQVTM and CDR2 ANQGSEA. The CDR3 nucleotides read TGCAGCGTTGAAGACGGTTCTGGAGATACGCAGTATTTT. Protein product: CSVEDGSGDTQYF.

In this sample, this clone turned up a few times. The chain is built from TRBV5-1 and TRBJ2-1; TRBD1 aligns across 8 bases. The CDR3 is 14 residues long. The germline V gene encodes CDR1 SGHRS and CDR2 YFSETQ. The V and J ends lost 0 bases and 10 bases, in that order; junction bases with no gene match: 6. CDR3 loop: CASSLGTGLEEQFF. The CDR3 coding sequence is TGCGCCAGCAGCTTGGGGACAGGGCTGGAGGAGCAGTTCTTC.

The J gene is TRBJ1-1, the V gene TRBV12-3 or TRBV12-4; D ambiguous. Trimming took off 6 bases at V and 5 bases at J, with 10 bases between the two ends. The CDR3 consists of 12 residues. CDR3 DNA sequence: TGTGCCAGCAGGCCCCTGAGGACTGAAGCTTTCTTT. This translates into CASRPLRTEAFF.

The rearrangement links TRBV29-1 to TRBJ2-2; 8 bases agree with TRBD1. The CDR3 covers 15 residues. J lost 1 base, V lost 5 bases, and 6 bases had no gene match. Looked up from germline, CDR1 is SQVTM and CDR2 is ANQGSEA. CDR3 DNA sequence: TGCAGCGTTCAAGCCGGGACAGGGAACACCGGGGAGCTGTTTTTT. It codes for CSVQAGTGNTGELFF.

The gene calls are TRBV2 and TRBJ1-2; D call uncertain. The CDR3 spans 11 residues. CDR1 is SNHLY and CDR2 is FYNNEI in the germline V gene. V was trimmed by 4 bases and J by 8 bases, leaving 8 bases between them. CDR3 sequence reads: CASSVTAGYTF. CDR3 coding DNA: TGTGCCAGCAGTGTCACAGCCGGCTACACCTTC. Full variable domain (missing parts from reference TRBV2 and TRBJ1-2): EPEVTQTPSHQVTQMGQEVILRCVPISNHLYFYWYRQILGQKVEFLVSFYNNEISEKSEIFDDQFSVERPDGSNFTLKIRSTKLEDSAMYFCASSVTAGYTFGSGTRLTVV.

The chain carries TRBV9 and TRBJ2-3; D may be TRBD2 (6 bases). The V end was cut by 0 bases, the J end by 6 bases, with 17 bases between. The CDR3 has 16 residues. Germline CDR1 SGDLS, CDR2 YYNGEE. In DNA, the CDR3 is TGTGCCAGCAGCGTAGGCTCCGGGGGACGGCCCGATACGCAGTATTTT. This codes for CASSVGSGGRPDTQYF.

The CDR3 DNA is TGCGCCAGCAGCTTCAACGGGGGTGACAATGAGCAGTTCTTC. Its translation: CASSFNGGDNEQFF. The rearrangement links TRBV5-1 to TRBJ2-1, with D possibly being TRBD2 (6 bases). Between the trimmed V and J ends, which lost 2 bases and 5 bases, there was a span of 11 bases. The length of the CDR3 is 14 residues. CDR1 and CDR2 (germline): SGHRS, YFSETQ. Full variable domain (missing parts from reference TRBV5-1 and TRBJ2-1): KAGVTQTPRYLIKTRGQQVTLSCSPISGHRSVSWYQQTPGQGLQFLFEYFSETQRNKGNFPGRFSGRQFSNSRSEMNVSTLELGDSALYLCASSFNGGDNEQFFGPGTRLTVL.

This clone appeared once. V is TRBV7-9 and J is TRBJ1-4; D remains unclear. V was trimmed by 6 bases and J by 1 base, leaving 9 bases between them. Germline V gene data show CDR1 as SEHNR and CDR2 as FQNEAQ (reference sequence). This CDR3 is 14 amino acids long. CDR3 protein: CASSETGTNEKLFF. The DNA for the CDR3 is TGTGCCAGCAGTGAAACGGGAACTAATGAAAAACTGTTTTTT.

V and J are TRBV5-1 and TRBJ1-1, with D possibly being TRBD1 (5 bases). Deletions cut 1 base from V and 10 bases from J, with 23 bases between. Germline V gene sequence: CDR1 SGHRS, CDR2 YFSETQ. The CDR3 length is 16 residues. CDR3 in DNA: TGCGCCAGCAGCTTGTTTGCGGGACCCCTCAAGAGGGGAGCTTTCTTT. The encoded protein is CASSLFAGPLKRGAFF. Filled out from reference TRBV5-1 and TRBJ1-1, the complete variable domain reads KAGVTQTPRYLIKTRGQQVTLSCSPISGHRSVSWYQQTPGQGLQFLFEYFSETQRNKGNFPGRFSGRQFSNSRSEMNVSTLELGDSALYLCASSLFAGPLKRGAFFGQGTRLTVV.

On this clone: A read error may account for a junction end that differs from germline. The chain recombines TRBV2 with TRBJ2-7, with D possibly matching TRBD1 (6 bases). Germline loops: CDR1 SNHLY, CDR2 FYNNEI. This CDR3 has 14 residues. The CDR3 DNA reads TGTGTCAGCAGTGTGGTCCCAGGGGCCTACGAGCAGTACTTC. Protein sequence: CVSSVVPGAYEQYF.

The chain couples TRBV29-1 to TRBJ1-3; TRBD1 is a possible D gene (5 bases). Germline V gene data show CDR1 as SQVTM and CDR2 as ANQGSEA. The V and J ends lost 4 bases and 6 bases respectively, with 16 bases between them. CDR3 length equals 14 residues. The CDR3 loop is CSVATGFNLNTIYF. The CDR3 bases are TGCAGCGTTGCTACAGGATTTAACCTAAACACCATATATTTT.

The chain uses TRBV5-1 and TRBJ2-1, with TRBD2 identical over 9 bases. The germline CDR1 and CDR2 sequences are SGHRS and YFSETQ. The V and J ends lost 5 bases and 5 bases, in that order; junction bases with no gene match: 26. This CDR3 comprises 21 residues. The CDR3 DNA reads TGCGCCAGCAGATCCGCACTGTTGGTAGCGGGAGTGAACCCCGGCGACAATGAGCAGTTCTTC. Its protein is CASRSALLVAGVNPGDNEQFF.

The chain couples TRBV4-3 to TRBJ2-1; 8 bases are shared with TRBD2. CDR3 size: 18 residues. The J segment lost 0 bases and the V segment lost 3 bases, leaving 10 bases of the junction unmatched. CDR1 and CDR2 from the germline V gene are LGHNA and YSLEER. The CDR3 spells CASSHSSGLSSSYNEQFF. The CDR3 DNA is TGCGCCAGCAGCCACTCTAGCGGGTTATCAAGCTCCTACAATGAGCAGTTCTTC.

This clone was seen once. V is TRBV5-1 and J is TRBJ2-1, with 8 bases identical to TRBD2. V lost 4 bases and J lost 7; bases outside the gene matches: 13. This CDR3 comprises 16 residues. CDR1 is SGHRS and CDR2 is YFSETQ in the germline V gene. CDR3 protein: CASSRGGAGVDNEQFF. CDR3 nucleotides: TGCGCCAGCAGCCGCGGGGGAGCGGGAGTCGATAATGAGCAGTTCTTC.

The chain employs TRBV28 and TRBJ2-7; 9 bases align to TRBD2. J was trimmed by 6 bases and V by 7 bases; bases with no gene match: 10. The germline V gene encodes CDR1 MDHEN and CDR2 SYDVKM. This CDR3 has 14 amino acids. In DNA, the CDR3 is TGTGCCAGCACCGATAGCGGGGGCCTGGTCGAGCAGTACTTC. Residues: CASTDSGGLVEQYF.

The count of this clone is one. This sequence joins TRBV21-1 and TRBJ2-7; TRBD2, as called in the table, went unchecked against the DNA. TRBV21-1 is annotated as a pseudogene. There are 15 residues in the CDR3. CDR3 protein: CASSRRGGGSYEQYV. Here the CDR3 DNA reads TGTGCCAGCAGCCGTCGGGGGGGCGGGAGCTACGAGCAGTACGTC.